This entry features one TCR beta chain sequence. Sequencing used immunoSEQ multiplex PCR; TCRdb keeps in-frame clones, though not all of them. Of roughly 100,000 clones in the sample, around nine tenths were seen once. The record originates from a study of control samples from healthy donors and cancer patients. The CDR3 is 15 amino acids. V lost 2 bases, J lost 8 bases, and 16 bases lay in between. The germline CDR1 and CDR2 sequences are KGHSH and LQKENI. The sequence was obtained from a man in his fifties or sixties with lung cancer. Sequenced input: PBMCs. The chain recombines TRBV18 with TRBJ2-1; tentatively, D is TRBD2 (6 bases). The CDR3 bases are TGTGCCAGCTCACCAAACGGACGGGGGTTGGATGAGCAGTTCTTC. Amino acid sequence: CASSPNGRGLDEQFF.